This T cell receptor (beta chain) was sequenced during a study of blood T cell repertoires in COVID-19. In the study overall: The United States, Italy and Spain supplied acute and convalescent COVID-19 samples. Sources were T cells, B-cell-depleted T cells, or PBMCs; the material itself was cDNA or gDNA.

Germline loops: CDR1 KGHSH, CDR2 LQKENI. CDR3 length: 14 residues. The V end was cut by 3 bases, the J end by 2 bases, with 10 bases between. The table came from immunoSEQ multiplex PCR; TCRdb's copy has only in-frame clones and leaves some out. Among hundreds of thousands of clones listed, 70% to 90% were seen once. Those enrolled in Seattle joined during active infection and were followed longitudinally afterward. The chain joins TRBV18 to TRBJ1-1, with D tentatively TRBD1 (6 bases). This TCR derives from a woman in her fifties or sixties with COVID-19, enrolled during active disease. Input material: peripheral blood. The CDR3 coding sequence is TGTGCCAGCTCACCGGCGGGGGCCAACACTGAAGCTTTCTTT. It translates to CASSPAGANTEAFF.